This T cell receptor beta chain was identified during a study of blood T cell repertoires in COVID-19. The wider study: There were acute and convalescent COVID-19 samples, and they came from the United States, Italy and Spain.

The protocol was immunoSEQ multiplex PCR, while the TCRdb copy is restricted to in-frame clones and leaves out a portion. The data contain roughly 400,000 clones, about 90% of them singletons. Across 20 to 25 US areas, participants ranged in age from about 18 to 100 years. Cohort assignment relied on participant-reported clinical history. Donors in Cohort 3 who had recovered were those with two negative PCRs, healthcare professional clearance, or resolution of their symptoms. V lost 3 bases and J 4 bases, leaving 17 bases between the germline ends. Germline assignment: CDR1 SGDLS and CDR2 YYNGEE. The CDR3 sequence is 15 residues long.

Sequencing was done on a sample of PBMCs or T cells enriched from blood (not recorded which). The sequence was obtained from a man aged 18 to 30 who had recovered from COVID-19. This sequence joins TRBV9 and TRBJ2-7; perhaps TRBD2 as D (5 bases). Here the CDR3 reads CASSAGEGRPYEQYF. DNA of the CDR3: TGTGCCAGCAGCGCGGGCGAGGGCCGACCTTACGAGCAGTACTTC.